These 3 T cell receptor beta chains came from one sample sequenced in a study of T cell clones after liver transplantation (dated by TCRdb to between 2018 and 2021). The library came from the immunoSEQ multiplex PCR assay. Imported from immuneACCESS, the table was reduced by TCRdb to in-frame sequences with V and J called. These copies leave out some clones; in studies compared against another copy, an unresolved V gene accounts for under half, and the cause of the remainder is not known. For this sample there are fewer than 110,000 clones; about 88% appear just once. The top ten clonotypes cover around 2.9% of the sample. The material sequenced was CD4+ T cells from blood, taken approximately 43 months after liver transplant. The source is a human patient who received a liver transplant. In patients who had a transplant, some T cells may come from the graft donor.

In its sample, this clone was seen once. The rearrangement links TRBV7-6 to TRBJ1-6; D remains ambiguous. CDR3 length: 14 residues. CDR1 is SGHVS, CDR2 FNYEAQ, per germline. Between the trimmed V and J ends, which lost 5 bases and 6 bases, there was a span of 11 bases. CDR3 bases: TGTGCCAGCAGCGCCCGGGAGTCTAATTCACCCCTCCACTTT. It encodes CASSARESNSPLHF.

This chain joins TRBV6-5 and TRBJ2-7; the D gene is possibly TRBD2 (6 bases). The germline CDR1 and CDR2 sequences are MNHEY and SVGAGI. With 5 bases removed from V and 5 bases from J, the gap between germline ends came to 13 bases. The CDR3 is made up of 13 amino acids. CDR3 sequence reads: CASSLVPGDEQYF. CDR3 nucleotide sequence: TGTGCCAGCAGTCTAGTTCCGGGGGACGAGCAGTACTTC.

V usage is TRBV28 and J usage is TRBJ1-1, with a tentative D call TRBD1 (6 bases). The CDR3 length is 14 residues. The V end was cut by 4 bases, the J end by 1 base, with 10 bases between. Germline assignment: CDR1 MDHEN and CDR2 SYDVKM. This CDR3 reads CASSYRGTNTEAFF. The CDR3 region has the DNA TGTGCCAGCAGTTATAGGGGGACGAACACTGAAGCTTTCTTT.